This T cell receptor (beta chain) comes out of a study of graft-versus-host responses after intestinal transplantation. Study information: After anti-thymocyte globulin induction, recipients took tacrolimus and steroids for 3 to 4 years. General observations from the study: GvH clones appeared in recipient marrow, some first in ileum or blood.

Lamina propria and intraepithelial lymphocytes were released by processing graft tissue. The CDR3 has 13 amino acids. The V gene lost 5 bases and the J gene lost 5 bases, with 10 bases spanning the gap. Per the germline V gene, CDR1 is MNHEY and CDR2 is SVGAGI. Assay used: immunoSEQ multiplex PCR; TCRdb lists only in-frame clones, some missing. The data contain under 75,000 clones, around 90% of them singletons. Comments on this clone: What it binds is not known.

The rearrangement links TRBV6-5 to TRBJ1-5; D is ambiguous. The receptor comes from a human patient who received an intestinal transplant, so some T cells may come from the graft donor. The input for sequencing was ileum tissue, taken 350 to 400 days after transplant. The DNA of the CDR3 is TGTGCCAGCAGTCCCGACCTATATCAGCCCCAGCATTTT. Translating it yields CASSPDLYQPQHF.